This entry is about one TCR beta chain. Antigen: not known. This entry is derived from a study of a mutant IDH1 vaccine in newly diagnosed glioma. Study details: Patients came in for eight vaccinations, in weeks 1, 3, 5, 7, 11, 15, 19 and 23.

Only in-frame clones appear in the TCRdb table, and some are missing; sequencing was by immunoSEQ multiplex PCR. The repertoire holds around 9,800 clones, with about nine tenths as singletons. CDR1 MDHEN and CDR2 SYDVKM come from the germline V gene. The CDR3 is made up of 14 amino acids. Trimming took 1 base from V and 1 from J, leaving 7 bases between them. Time point indicated: week 23, last vaccination. In every dose of vaccine, 300 ug of mutant IDH1 20-mer peptide was given alongside topical imiquimod. The clonotype was recovered from a woman in her 40s with glioma. Some clones in this sample may be carry-over from other donors' samples. This sample comprised PBMCs, obtained from a glioma patient whose treatment included an IDH1 peptide vaccine. The rearrangement links TRBV28 to TRBJ2-5, with D hard to call. CDR3 DNA: TGTGCCAGCAGTTTATCAGACGGCCAAGAGACCCAGTACTTC. Protein product: CASSLSDGQETQYF.